A selection of T cell receptor beta chains follows, all from one sample in a study of OX40 agonist ivuxolimab in advanced cancers. Sequencing used immunoSEQ multiplex PCR; TCRdb keeps in-frame clones, though not all of them. The sample contains 90,000 to 100,000 clones, about 96% of which appear only once. The sample here was CD4+ or CD8+ T cells sorted from blood, taken in a trial of the OX40 agonist ivuxolimab. All receptors derive from an adult with an advanced solid tumor such as melanoma, head and neck, liver or kidney cancer. Both conserved end residues are trimmed from each CDR3. A D gene is named only where the DNA matches it firmly. Size values are once, few and many counts, or a class for expanded clones, and some rows have none.

TRBV5-5	TRBD2	once	TRBJ2-7	ASSSQTGGYEQY
TRBV6-5	.	.	TRBJ1-1	ASSYSYGETEAF
TRBV4-1	.	.	TRBJ2-1	ASSAPSSGAYNEQF
TRBV19	.	.	TRBJ2-3	ASSIYPQGPDTQY
TRBV5-6	.	.	TRBJ1-2	ASSSSGDGYT
TRBV11-2	TRBD2	.	TRBJ2-7	ASSLGLRLAGEEQY
TRBV10-2	TRBD2	.	TRBJ2-3	ASSDMAGEGDTQY
TRBV19	.	few	TRBJ1-1	ASMRVYTEAF
TRBV28	TRBD2	.	TRBJ2-7	ASSFPRSGMSSYEQY
TRBV4-1	.	.	TRBJ2-7	ASSQDQTQWEYEQY
TRBV7-8	.	.	TRBJ2-5	ASSILQVSETQY
TRBV29-1	TRBD2	.	TRBJ2-7	SVIAGKDYEQY
TRBV9	.	.	TRBJ2-1	ASSVYGGLDEQF
TRBV5-3	TRBD1	.	TRBJ2-3	ARSFYRDRKSTDTQY
TRBV27	.	.	TRBJ2-3	ASSRTPPPDTQY
TRBV27	.	.	TRBJ1-5	ASSADIPYSNQPQH
TRBV9	.	.	TRBJ1-4	ASSVGRTTNEKLF
TRBV9	.	.	TRBJ2-1	ASSFVGSYNEQF
TRBV7-6	.	.	TRBJ1-4	ASSPGTREKLF
TRBV27	.	.	TRBJ2-7	ASSATRYYEQY
TRBV9	.	.	TRBJ1-1	ASSPLVLWEPGDTEAF
TRBV4-1	TRBD2	.	TRBJ2-1	ASSQRSGSSYNEQF
TRBV27	.	.	TRBJ2-1	ASSFSRLDSYNEQF
TRBV7-8	.	.	TRBJ2-3	ASSPSGASTDTQY
TRBV18	.	.	TRBJ2-5	ASSLESYQETQY
TRBV7-9	.	.	TRBJ1-2	ASSLLRDYT
TRBV11-2	TRBD2	.	TRBJ2-2	ASSSSAPGGGELF
TRBV15	.	.	TRBJ2-1	ATSRDRSSLNEQF
TRBV10-2	.	.	TRBJ1-1	ASSPGDASEAF
TRBV9	.	.	TRBJ1-3	ASSVSDSSGNTIY
TRBV28	.	.	TRBJ2-7	ASTPGGDLYEQY
TRBV9	TRBD2	.	TRBJ2-4	ASSGRAGDLAKNIQY